The subject of this entry is one TCR beta chain. The antigen is undetermined. This entry belongs to a study of OX40 agonist ivuxolimab in advanced cancers. The protocol was immunoSEQ multiplex PCR, while the TCRdb copy is restricted to in-frame clones and leaves out a portion. The sample records fewer than 70,000 clones, 83% being singletons. Notes on the study in general: Averaging showed that CD8+ T cells had more expanded clones than CD4+ did. Clonal expansion was among the lowest in partial responders at 0.1-3.0 mg/kg, especially CD8+. There were also nonresponders showing low normalized T-cell clonal expansion.

Per the germline V gene, CDR1 is SGHNT and CDR2 is YYREEE (reference sequence). The CDR3 spans 13 residues. V was trimmed by 1 base and J by 8 bases, leaving 12 bases between them. Sample: CD4+ or CD8+ T cells sorted from blood, taken in a trial of the OX40 agonist ivuxolimab. The receptor comes from an adult with an advanced solid tumor such as melanoma, head and neck, liver or kidney cancer. V is TRBV5-4 and J is TRBJ1-1; possibly TRBD1 for D (5 bases). This CDR3 reads CASSLYRGDEAFF. CDR3 DNA: TGTGCCAGCAGCTTGTACCGGGGCGACGAAGCTTTCTTT.